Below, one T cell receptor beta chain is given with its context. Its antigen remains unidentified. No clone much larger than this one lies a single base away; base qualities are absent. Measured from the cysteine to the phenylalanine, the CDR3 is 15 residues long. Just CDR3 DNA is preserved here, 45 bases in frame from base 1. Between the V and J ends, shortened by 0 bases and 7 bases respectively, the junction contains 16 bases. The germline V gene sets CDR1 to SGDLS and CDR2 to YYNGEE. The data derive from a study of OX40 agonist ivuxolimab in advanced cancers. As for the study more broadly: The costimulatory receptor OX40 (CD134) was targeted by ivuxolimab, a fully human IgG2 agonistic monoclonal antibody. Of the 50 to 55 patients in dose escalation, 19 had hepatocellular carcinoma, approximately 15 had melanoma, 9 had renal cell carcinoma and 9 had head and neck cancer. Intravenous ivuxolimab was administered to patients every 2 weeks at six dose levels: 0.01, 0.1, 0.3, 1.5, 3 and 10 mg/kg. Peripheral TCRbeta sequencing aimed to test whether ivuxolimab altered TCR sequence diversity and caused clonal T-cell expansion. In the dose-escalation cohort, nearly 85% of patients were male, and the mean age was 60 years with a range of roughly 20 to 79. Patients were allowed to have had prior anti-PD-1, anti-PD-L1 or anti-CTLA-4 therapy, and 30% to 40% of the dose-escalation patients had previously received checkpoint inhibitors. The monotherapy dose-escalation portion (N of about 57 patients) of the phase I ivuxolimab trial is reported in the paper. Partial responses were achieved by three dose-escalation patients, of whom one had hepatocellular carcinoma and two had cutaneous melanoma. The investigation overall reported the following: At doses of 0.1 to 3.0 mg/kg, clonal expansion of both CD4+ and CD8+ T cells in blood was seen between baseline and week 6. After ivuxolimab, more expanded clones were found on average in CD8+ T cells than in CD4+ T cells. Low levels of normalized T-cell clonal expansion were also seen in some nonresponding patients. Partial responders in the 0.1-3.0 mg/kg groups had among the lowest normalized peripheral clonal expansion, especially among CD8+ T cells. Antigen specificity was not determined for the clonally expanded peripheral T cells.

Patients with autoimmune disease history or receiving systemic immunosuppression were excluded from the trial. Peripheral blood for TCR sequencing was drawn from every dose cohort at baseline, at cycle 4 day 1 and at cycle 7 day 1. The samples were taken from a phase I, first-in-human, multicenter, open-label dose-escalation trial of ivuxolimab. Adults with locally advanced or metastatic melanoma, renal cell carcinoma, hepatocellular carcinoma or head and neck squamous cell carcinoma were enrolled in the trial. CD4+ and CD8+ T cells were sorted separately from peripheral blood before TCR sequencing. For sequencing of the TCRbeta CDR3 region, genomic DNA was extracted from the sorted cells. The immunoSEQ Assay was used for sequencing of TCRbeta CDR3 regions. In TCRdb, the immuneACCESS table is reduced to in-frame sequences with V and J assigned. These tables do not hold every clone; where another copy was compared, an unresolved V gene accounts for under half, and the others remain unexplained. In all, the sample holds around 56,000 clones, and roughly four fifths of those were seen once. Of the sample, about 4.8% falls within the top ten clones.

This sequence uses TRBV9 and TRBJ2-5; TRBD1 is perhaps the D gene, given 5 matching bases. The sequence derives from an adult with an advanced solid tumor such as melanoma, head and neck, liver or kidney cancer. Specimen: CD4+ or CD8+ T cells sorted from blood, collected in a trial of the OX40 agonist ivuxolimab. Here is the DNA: TGTGCCAGCAGCGTAGGTGGGGAAGGGGCCGTGACCCAGTACTTC. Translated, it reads CASSVGGEGAVTQYF.